This is a list of T cell receptor beta chains from one sample in a study of blood T cell repertoires in COVID-19. Profiled with immunoSEQ multiplex PCR; TCRdb holds only in-frame clones, not every one. The profile shows roughly 250,000 clones, around 87% of them singletons. What was sequenced was peripheral blood. The receptors were sampled from a woman in her forties or fifties with acute or convalescent COVID-19. The CDR3 runs from the conserved cysteine through the conserved F or W. A D gene is named only where the DNA matches it firmly. Rows may omit the clone size; those that give it use once, few, many or a size class.

J,D,size,V,CDR3,DNA
TRBJ1-4,TRBD1,NA,TRBV15,CATSDRVTEKLFF,TGTGCCACCAGTGACAGGGTGACGGAAAAACTGTTTTTT
TRBJ2-7,NA,NA,TRBV18,CASSPGGIAVAPDYEQYF,TGTGCCAGCTCACCCGGCGGGATAGCGGTTGCCCCGGACTACGAGCAGTACTTC
TRBJ1-5,NA,NA,TRBV7-2,CASSFAGHLQPQHF,TGTGCCAGCAGCTTCGCTGGACATTTACAGCCCCAGCATTTT
TRBJ1-2,NA,NA,TRBV6-6,CASSYSSVDGYTF,TGTGCCAGCAGTTACTCGTCGGTGGATGGCTACACCTTC
TRBJ1-2,NA,NA,TRBV28,CASSRSKTGSYGYTF,TGTGCCAGCAGTAGAAGTAAAACAGGGAGCTATGGCTACACCTTC
TRBJ2-2,TRBD1,NA,TRBV9,CASSVAGQGPGGELFF,TGTGCCAGCAGCGTAGCGGGACAGGGACCTGGCGGGGAGCTGTTTTTT
TRBJ2-2,TRBD1,NA,TRBV24-1,CATRQGDAGELFF,TGTGCCACCAGGCAGGGGGATGCCGGGGAGCTGTTTTTT
TRBJ2-1,TRBD2,NA,TRBV7-7,CASSQLAGGPGEQFF,TGTGCTAGCAGTCAGCTAGCGGGAGGGCCTGGTGAGCAGTTCTTC
TRBJ2-3,NA,NA,TRBV5-1,CASSLGGLSTDTQYF,TGCGCCAGCAGCTTGGGGGGACTTAGCACAGATACGCAGTATTTT
TRBJ1-2,TRBD1,NA,TRBV3-1/TRBV3-2,CASSLQGTYGYTF,TGTGCCAGCAGCCTACAGGGGACCTATGGCTACACCTTC
TRBJ2-7,TRBD1,few,TRBV5-4,CASSLQGYEQYF,TGTGCCAGCAGCTTACAGGGGTACGAGCAGTACTTC
TRBJ2-1,TRBD2,NA,TRBV20-1,CSARTAGAQFF,TGCAGTGCTAGAACGGCGGGAGCTCAGTTCTTC
TRBJ2-1,NA,NA,TRBV27,CASSARDIYNEQFF,TGTGCCAGCAGTGCCCGGGACATCTACAATGAGCAGTTCTTC
TRBJ1-2,NA,NA,TRBV7-2,CASSAQANYGYTF,TGTGCCAGCAGCGCACAGGCTAACTATGGCTACACCTTC
TRBJ1-4,NA,NA,TRBV29-1,CSVGRVNEKLFF,TGCAGCGTTGGCAGGGTTAATGAAAAACTGTTTTTT
TRBJ2-5,NA,NA,TRBV19,CASSIRRTPQRETQYF,TGTGCCAGTAGTATTCGCCGGACTCCCCAGAGGGAGACCCAGTACTTC
TRBJ2-7,TRBD2,NA,TRBV27,CASSLSGRGEQYF,TGTGCCAGCAGTTTGAGCGGGAGGGGCGAGCAGTACTTC
TRBJ1-2,NA,NA,TRBV12-3/TRBV12-4,CASSSDSDGYTF,TGTGCCAGCAGTTCAGACTCGGATGGCTACACCTTC
TRBJ1-1,TRBD1,NA,TRBV29-1,CSVEDEVGDRAAFF,TGCAGCGTTGAAGATGAGGTAGGGGACAGGGCAGCTTTCTTT
TRBJ2-7,TRBD1,NA,TRBV27,CASSLRRTGYEQYF,TGTGCCAGCAGCCTCCGACGGACAGGCTACGAGCAGTACTTC
TRBJ2-7,NA,NA,TRBV5-6,CASSPQTTSYEQYF,TGTGCCAGCAGCCCACAAACGACTAGCTACGAGCAGTACTTC
TRBJ2-1,TRBD2,once,TRBV24-1,CATSDSLAGTDNEQFF,TGTGCCACCAGTGATTCCCTAGCGGGAACTGACAATGAGCAGTTCTTC
TRBJ2-5,TRBD1,NA,TRBV24-1,CATSDATGQGGVETQYF,TGTGCCACCAGTGATGCTACTGGACAGGGTGGAGTAGAGACCCAGTACTTC
TRBJ2-2,NA,NA,TRBV27,CASSLLARGTGELFF,TGTGCCAGCAGTTTATTGGCCAGGGGCACCGGGGAGCTGTTTTTT
TRBJ2-1,TRBD2,NA,TRBV9,CASSRGLAGSGAYNEQFF,TGTGCCAGCAGCCGGGGACTAGCGGGCTCGGGGGCCTACAATGAGCAGTTCTTC
TRBJ2-2,TRBD1,few,TRBV4-1,CASSPRDRGAGELFF,TGCGCCAGCAGCCCCCGGGACAGGGGCGCCGGGGAGCTGTTTTTT
TRBJ1-6,NA,once,TRBV6-4,CASSDEGGVSPLHF,TGTGCCAGCAGTGACGAGGGTGGAGTATCACCCCTCCACTTT